The 19 T cell receptor beta chains presented below share a single source sample, sequenced in a study of blood T cell repertoires in COVID-19. Assay: immunoSEQ multiplex PCR; the TCRdb copy retains only in-frame clones and omits some. This table holds under 250,000 clones, around nine tenths found once. Sequencing used PBMCs or T cells enriched from blood (not recorded which). These receptors were collected from a woman in her thirties or forties who had been exposed to COVID-19.

V and J are TRBV14 and TRBJ2-2; D remains ambiguous. CDR1 and CDR2 from the germline V gene are SGHDN and FVKESK. With 4 bases removed from V and 4 bases from J, the gap between germline ends came to 7 bases. The CDR3 spans 13 residues. The CDR3 is CASSPRGTGELFF. In DNA, the CDR3 is TGTGCCAGCAGCCCCCGAGGCACCGGGGAGCTGTTTTTT.

This clone appeared a single time. The rearrangement joins TRBV5-1 to TRBJ1-5; no firm D call. With 4 bases removed from V and 5 bases from J, the gap between germline ends came to 16 bases. Germline V gene data show CDR1 as SGHRS and CDR2 as YFSETQ. The CDR3 runs to 15 residues. The CDR3 DNA is TGCGCCAGCAGCGAGGGCCCTGAAGATTATCAGCCCCAGCATTTT. It yields the protein CASSEGPEDYQPQHF. Based on the CDR3 plus reference TRBV5-1 and TRBJ1-5, the full variable domain is KAGVTQTPRYLIKTRGQQVTLSCSPISGHRSVSWYQQTPGQGLQFLFEYFSETQRNKGNFPGRFSGRQFSNSRSEMNVSTLELGDSALYLCASSEGPEDYQPQHFGDGTRLSIL.

The CDR3 sequence: CASSFWDKNTEAFF. CDR3 sequence (DNA): TGTGCCAGCAGCTTCTGGGACAAGAACACTGAAGCTTTCTTT. V usage is TRBV6-2 or TRBV6-3 and J usage is TRBJ1-1; a possible D gene is TRBD1 (6 bases). Germline V gene data show CDR1 as MNHEY and CDR2 as SVGEGT. V was clipped by 6 bases and J by 1 base, with 12 bases between them. The CDR3 contains 14 residues.

This clone occurred a few times. The gene calls are TRBV12-3 or TRBV12-4 and TRBJ2-1; the D gene is possibly TRBD2 (5 bases). Trimming cost V 4 bases and J 7 bases, with 5 bases left between them. The length of the CDR3 is 11 residues. The CDR3 sequence is CASSWENEQFF. Here the CDR3 DNA reads TGTGCCAGCAGTTGGGAGAATGAGCAGTTCTTC.

The J gene is TRBJ1-2, the V gene TRBV12-3 or TRBV12-4; maybe TRBD1 (5 bases). The V and J ends lost 3 bases and 5 bases respectively, with 10 bases between them. This CDR3 is built from 13 residues. CDR3 sequence: CASSLTALYGYTF. CDR3 in DNA: TGTGCCAGCAGTTTGACAGCTTTATATGGCTACACCTTC.

The chain couples TRBV11-1 to TRBJ1-6; tentatively, D is TRBD1 (6 bases). This CDR3 is 16 amino acids long. Germline V lookup: CDR1 SGHAT, CDR2 FQDESV (reference sequence). Deletions cut 1 base from V and 13 bases from J, with 20 bases between. The CDR3 sequence: CASSLGWGQLPDPLHF. The CDR3, as DNA: TGTGCCAGCAGCTTAGGGTGGGGGCAGCTCCCTGACCCCCTCCACTTT.

The chain is built from TRBV7-2 and TRBJ2-2, with 8 bases aligning to TRBD2. Germline V gene sequence: CDR1 SGHTA, CDR2 FQGNSA. The CDR3 extends over 18 amino acids. Trimming removed 2 bases from V and 1 base from J; junction bases left unmatched: 9. As DNA, the CDR3 is TGTGCCAGCAGCTTACGGGGGGGCAAAAGATGGAACACCGGGGAGCTGTTTTTT. Translation: CASSLRGGKRWNTGELFF.

The rearrangement links TRBV25-1 to TRBJ2-4; tentative D call: TRBD2 (6 bases). The CDR3 runs to 17 residues. The germline CDR1 and CDR2 sequences are MGHDK and SYGVNS. V shed 3 bases and J shed 1 base, with 16 bases lying between them. The DNA for the CDR3 is TGTGCCAGCAGTGACGGGGGAGCGGGTTTTGCCAAAAACATTCAGTACTTC. Its protein is CASSDGGAGFAKNIQYF.

This chain links TRBV7-9 with TRBJ1-2; 11 nucleotides match TRBD1. This CDR3 contains 15 residues. From germline, CDR1 is SEHNR and CDR2 FQNEAQ (reference sequence). V gave up 4 bases and J gave up 6 bases; unmatched junction bases: 7. In DNA form, the CDR3 reads TGTGCCAGCAGCTCCCCAGGGACAGGGGGAGATGGCTACACCTTC. It codes for CASSSPGTGGDGYTF.

This sequence joins TRBV5-4 and TRBJ2-1, with D unresolved. Germline CDR1 is SGHNT and CDR2 is YYREEE (reference sequence). Trimming shortened V by 2 bases and J by 5 bases, and 5 bases separated the two germline ends. The length of the CDR3 is 12 residues. This CDR3 is CASSFPNNEQFF. As DNA, the CDR3 is TGTGCCAGCAGCTTTCCAAACAATGAGCAGTTCTTC.

This clone showed up just a few times. The chain carries TRBV7-2 and TRBJ1-2; 7 positions agree with TRBD1. The V gene's germline CDR1 is SGHTA and CDR2 FQGNSA. This CDR3 is built from 13 residues. With 1 base clipped from V and 8 bases from J, the junction kept 4 bases outside the gene matches. The CDR3 sequence: CASSLVQGEGYTF. CDR3 DNA sequence: TGTGCCAGCAGCTTAGTCCAGGGGGAGGGCTACACCTTC.

This CDR3 reads CASSITWTGGITDTQYF. In DNA, the CDR3 is TGTGCCAGTAGTATTACCTGGACAGGGGGAATCACAGATACGCAGTATTTT. The V and J genes are TRBV19 and TRBJ2-3; TRBD1 matches 10 bases. J gave up 2 bases and V 3 bases, and 8 bases lay outside the gene matches. Germline V gene sequence: CDR1 LNHDA, CDR2 SQIVND (reference sequence). This CDR3 comprises 17 residues. The variable domain in full, with the rest retrieved from reference TRBV19 and TRBJ2-3, is DGGITQSPKYLFRKEGQNVTLSCEQNLNHDAMYWYRQDPGQGLRLIYYSQIVNDFQKGDIAEGYSVSREKKESFPLTVTSAQKNPTAFYLCASSITWTGGITDTQYFGPGTRLTVL.

The V call is TRBV4-3, the J call TRBJ2-2; 8 bases align to TRBD2. Germline lookup yields CDR1 LGHNA and CDR2 YSLEER. CDR3 length: 16 residues. V lost 10 bases and J lost 1; bases outside the gene matches: 11. The CDR3 bases are TGCGCCACAAAAACCGACCTAGCGGGGAACACCGGGGAGCTGTTTTTT. It translates to CATKTDLAGNTGELFF.

The chain has TRBV19 and TRBJ1-2, with D possibly being TRBD1 (6 bases). The V and J ends lost 8 bases and 6 bases respectively, with 10 bases between them. The CDR3 runs to 11 residues. Germline V gives CDR1 LNHDA, CDR2 SQIVND (reference sequence). CDR3 protein: CASGEGDGYTF. The CDR3 nucleotides read TGTGCCAGTGGGGAGGGGGATGGCTACACCTTC.

The chain carries TRBV27 and TRBJ2-7, with 9 bases identical to TRBD1. V lost 3 bases and J lost 6; bases outside the gene matches: 9. The CDR3 sequence is 15 residues long. CDR1 MNHEY and CDR2 SMNVEV come from the germline V gene (reference sequence). CDR3 DNA: TGTGCCAGCAGTTTGGCCGGGACAGGGTACGGCGAGCAGTACTTC. It specifies CASSLAGTGYGEQYF.

CDR3 nucleotide sequence: TGTGCCAGTGTTCGGCCAGGGGTATTAAACTATGGCTACACCTTC. Residues: CASVRPGVLNYGYTF. The V gene is TRBV7-9, the J gene TRBJ1-2, with D perhaps TRBD1 (6 bases). Germline-derived CDR1 and CDR2 are SEHNR and FQNEAQ (reference sequence). V lost 9 bases to trimming and J lost 2 bases, with 19 bases between them. The CDR3 is 15 amino acids. Using reference TRBV7-9 and TRBJ1-2 for the parts outside the CDR3, the full variable domain is DTGVSQNPRHKITKRGQNVTFRCDPISEHNRLYWYRQTLGQGPEFLTYFQNEAQLEKSRLLSDRFSAERPKGSFSTLEIQRTEQGDSAMYLCASVRPGVLNYGYTFGSGTRLTVV.

The count of this clone is one. The rearrangement links TRBV4-1 to TRBJ1-3; D is ambiguous. The CDR3 consists of 14 residues. Trimming took 0 bases from V and 9 from J, leaving 12 bases between them. Germline lookup yields CDR1 MGHRA and CDR2 YSYEKL. Written as DNA, the CDR3 is TGCGCCAGCAGCCAAGATTTAGAGCGAGGCACCATATATTTT. It is translated as CASSQDLERGTIYF.

The rearrangement uses TRBV5-6 and TRBJ1-5; no reliable D call. This CDR3 has 16 amino acids. The germline gives CDR1 SGHDT, CDR2 YYEEEE. Trimming stripped 4 bases from V and 1 base from J, with 15 bases between. The CDR3 nucleotides read TGTGCCAGCAGCCCAAGAGGGTATTCGAGCAATCAGCCCCAGCATTTT. Translated, it gives CASSPRGYSSNQPQHF.

This sequence joins TRBV13 and TRBJ2-2; the D is unclear. CDR3 length: 15 amino acids. V was pared by 2 bases and J by 2 bases, with 9 bases between. Germline V gene data show CDR1 as PRHDT and CDR2 as FYEKMQ (reference sequence). CDR3 protein: CASSLRQLNTGELFF. In nucleotides, the CDR3 is TGTGCCAGCAGCTTAAGACAACTTAACACCGGGGAGCTGTTTTTT.